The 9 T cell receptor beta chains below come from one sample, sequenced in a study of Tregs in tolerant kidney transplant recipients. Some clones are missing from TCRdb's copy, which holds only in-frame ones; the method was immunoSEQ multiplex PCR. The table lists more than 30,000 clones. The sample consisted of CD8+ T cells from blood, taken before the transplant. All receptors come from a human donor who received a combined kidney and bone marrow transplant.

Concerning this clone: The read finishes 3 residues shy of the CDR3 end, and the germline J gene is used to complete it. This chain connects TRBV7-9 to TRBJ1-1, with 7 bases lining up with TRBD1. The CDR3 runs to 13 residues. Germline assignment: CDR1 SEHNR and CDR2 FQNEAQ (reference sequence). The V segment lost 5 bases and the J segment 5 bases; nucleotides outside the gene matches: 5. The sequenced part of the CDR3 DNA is TGTGCCAGCAGCATCGACAGGGAGACTGAA. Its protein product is CASSIDRETE. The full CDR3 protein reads CASSIDRETEAFF.

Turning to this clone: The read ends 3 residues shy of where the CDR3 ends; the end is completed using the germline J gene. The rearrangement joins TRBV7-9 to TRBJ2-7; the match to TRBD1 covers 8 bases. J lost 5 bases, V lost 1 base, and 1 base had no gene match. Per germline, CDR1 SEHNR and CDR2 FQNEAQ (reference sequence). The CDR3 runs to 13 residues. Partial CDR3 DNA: TGTGCCAGCAGCTTAGACAGGGGGGACGAG. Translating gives CASSLDRGDE. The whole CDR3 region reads CASSLDRGDEQYF.

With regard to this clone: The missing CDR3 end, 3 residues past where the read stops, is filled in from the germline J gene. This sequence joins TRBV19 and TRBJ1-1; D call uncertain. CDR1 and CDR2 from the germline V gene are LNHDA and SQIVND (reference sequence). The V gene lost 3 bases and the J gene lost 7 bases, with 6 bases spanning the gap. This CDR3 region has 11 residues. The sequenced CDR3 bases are TGTGCCAGTAGTATCGGCGGTGAA. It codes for CASSIGGE. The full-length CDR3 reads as CASSIGGEAFF.

Incomplete CDR3 DNA: TGTGCCTGTGATCTAGCGGGAGGGACGGCAGATACG. This codes for CACDLAGGTADT. The full-length CDR3 reads as CACDLAGGTADTQYF. This chain uses TRBV30 with TRBJ2-3; 12 bases fit TRBD2. The read is 3 residues too short to cover the CDR3 end, so that end is filled in from the germline J gene. The CDR3 is 15 amino acids. Germline values: CDR1 GTSNPN, CDR2 SVGIG (reference sequence). V gave up 6 bases and J gave up 4 bases; unmatched junction bases: 8. Using reference TRBV30 and TRBJ2-3 for the parts outside the CDR3, the full variable domain is SQTIHQWPATLVQPVGSPLSLECTVEGTSNPNLYWYRQAAGRGLQLLFYSVGIGQISSEVPQNLSASRPQDRQFILSSKKLLLSDSGFYLCACDLAGGTADTQYFGPGTRLTVL.

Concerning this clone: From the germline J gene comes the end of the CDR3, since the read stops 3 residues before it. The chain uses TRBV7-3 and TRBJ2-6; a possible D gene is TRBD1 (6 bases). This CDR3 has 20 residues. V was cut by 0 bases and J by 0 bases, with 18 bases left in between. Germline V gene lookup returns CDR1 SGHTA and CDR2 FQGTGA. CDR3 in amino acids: CASSLTRSDSKSSGANVLTF. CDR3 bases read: TGTGCCAGCAGCTTAACCCGGTCGGACAGCAAATCCTCTGGGGCCAACGTC.

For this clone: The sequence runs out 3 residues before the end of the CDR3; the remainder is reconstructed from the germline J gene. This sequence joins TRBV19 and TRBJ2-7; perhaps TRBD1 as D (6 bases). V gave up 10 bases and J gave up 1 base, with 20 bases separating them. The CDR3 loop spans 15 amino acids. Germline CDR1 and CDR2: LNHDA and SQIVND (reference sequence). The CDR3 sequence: CATRDIPGGSYEQYF. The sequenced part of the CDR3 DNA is TGTGCCACCAGGGACATCCCCGGCGGGTCCTACGAG.

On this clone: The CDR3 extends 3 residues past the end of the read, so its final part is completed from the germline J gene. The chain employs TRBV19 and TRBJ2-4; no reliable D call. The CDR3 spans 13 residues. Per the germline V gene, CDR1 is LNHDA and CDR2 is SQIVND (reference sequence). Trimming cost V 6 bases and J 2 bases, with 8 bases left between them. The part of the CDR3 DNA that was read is TGTGCCAGTAGCAGTGATACCAAAAACATT. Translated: CASSSDTKNI. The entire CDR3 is CASSSDTKNIQYF.

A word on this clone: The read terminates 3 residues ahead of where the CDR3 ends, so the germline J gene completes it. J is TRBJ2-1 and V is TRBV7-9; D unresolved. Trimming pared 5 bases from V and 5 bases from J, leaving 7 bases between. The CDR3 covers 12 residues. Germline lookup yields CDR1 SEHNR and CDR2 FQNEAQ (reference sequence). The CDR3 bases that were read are TGTGCCAGCAGCCGCCGGGACAATGAG. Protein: CASSRRDNE. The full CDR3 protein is CASSRRDNEQFF. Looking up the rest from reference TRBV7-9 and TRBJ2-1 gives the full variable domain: DTGVSQNPRHKITKRGQNVTFRCDPISEHNRLYWYRQTLGQGPEFLTYFQNEAQLEKSRLLSDRFSAERPKGSFSTLEIQRTEQGDSAMYLCASSRRDNEQFFGPGTRLTVL.

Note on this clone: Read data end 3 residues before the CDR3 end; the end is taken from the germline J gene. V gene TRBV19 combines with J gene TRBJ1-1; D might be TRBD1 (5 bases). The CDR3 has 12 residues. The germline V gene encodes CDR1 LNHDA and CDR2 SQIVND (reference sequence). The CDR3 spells CASSIGGTGAFF. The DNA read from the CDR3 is TGTGCCAGTAGTATCGGAGGGACTGGG.